Following are 15 T cell receptor beta chains from one sample sequenced in a study of T cell repertoires in cytomegalovirus infection. TCRdb recomputed calls from the reads with MiXCR, one row per CDR3 protein. The sample lists roughly 100,000 distinct CDR3 sequences; 16% were seen once. Specimen: PBMCs. The receptors were sampled from a human donor in good health (CMV status not recorded). Some clones in this sample may be carry-over from other donors' samples.

This clonotype was seen repeatedly, ten times or more. This chain joins TRBV7-6 and TRBJ1-1, with 8 bases that match TRBD1. V dropped 5 bases and J dropped 1; count of bases not matched to a gene: 6. The CDR3 is 15 residues long. Germline V CDR1 and CDR2: SGHVS, FNYEAQ. CDR3 DNA sequence: TGTGCCAGCAGCCGAGTAGACAGGGGGAACACTGAAGCTTTCTTT. Its translation is CASSRVDRGNTEAFF.

This rearrangement joins TRBV28 to TRBJ2-1; D may match TRBD1 or TRBD2 (6 bases each). Trimming took off 3 bases at V and 4 bases at J, with 13 bases between the two ends. CDR3 length: 15 amino acids. The germline V gene encodes CDR1 MDHEN and CDR2 SYDVKM. In DNA, the CDR3 is TGTGCCAGCAGTTTTGGGGGGCCAGGGTACAATGAGCAGTTCTTC. Translating gives CASSFGGPGYNEQFF.

This clonotype was detected a few times. The V call is TRBV5-8, the J call TRBJ1-4; no clear D gene. Trimming shortened V by 0 bases and J by 5 bases, and 20 bases separated the two germline ends. The V gene's germline CDR1 is SGHTS and CDR2 YDEGEE. The CDR3 contains 18 residues. Written as DNA, the CDR3 is TGTGCCAGCAGCTTGGTCGGAGAGGTATGGGGAGGAAATGAAAAACTGTTTTTT. Translated, it gives CASSLVGEVWGGNEKLFF.

With regard to this clonotype: With a much larger clone just one base away, this may be a read error. The chain recombines TRBV11-2 with TRBJ2-5, with D hard to call. The CDR3 consists of 15 residues. The germline V gene encodes CDR1 SGHAT and CDR2 FQNNGV. V shed 9 bases and J shed 0 bases, with 17 bases lying between them. The CDR3 sequence: CARSPRTANQETQYF. For the CDR3, the DNA is TGTGCCAGAAGCCCTCGGACGGCTAACCAAGAGACCCAGTACTTC.

This clonotype was seen many times. The chain is built from TRBV12-3 or TRBV12-4 and TRBJ1-2; perhaps TRBD1 as D (6 bases). The CDR3 sequence is 13 residues long. V lost 6 bases and J 6 bases, leaving 14 bases between the germline ends. The CDR3 loop is CASRETGTNGYTF. CDR3 nucleotides: TGTGCCAGCAGGGAAACAGGGACGAATGGCTACACCTTC.

In this sample, this clonotype turned up many times. The chain is built from TRBV7-2 and TRBJ2-3, with a tentative D call TRBD1 (6 bases). With 0 bases removed from V and 3 bases from J, the gap between germline ends came to 10 bases. The CDR3 spans 15 residues. Germline V gene sequence: CDR1 SGHTA, CDR2 FQGNSA. Here the CDR3 reads CASSLASGVTDTQYF. The CDR3 nucleotides read TGTGCCAGCAGCTTAGCGTCAGGGGTGACAGATACGCAGTATTTT. The complete variable domain, with remaining parts taken from reference TRBV7-2 and TRBJ2-3, reads GAGVSQSPSNKVTEKGKDVELRCDPISGHTALYWYRQSLGQGLEFLIYFQGNSAPDKSGLPSDRFSAERTGGSVSTLTIQRTQQEDSAVYLCASSLASGVTDTQYFGPGTRLTVL.

Turning to this clonotype: This could be a read error, since a much larger clone is one nucleotide away. The rearrangement uses TRBV28 and TRBJ2-5; D is possibly TRBD2 (5 bases). CDR1 MDHEN and CDR2 SYDVKM come from the germline V gene. The CDR3 is 16 amino acids. The CDR3 loop is CASSHIVILGEETPYF. CDR3 sequence (DNA): TGTGCCAGCAGTCATATCGTTATTCTGGGAGAAGAGACCCCGTACTTC.

This clonotype has a count of ten or more. The rearrangement uses TRBV7-2 and TRBJ1-5, with D unresolved. Per germline, CDR1 SGHTA and CDR2 FQGNSA. Trimming left V 5 bases short and J 2 bases short, with 13 bases between. This CDR3 region has 15 residues. The CDR3 loop is CASSPGEAGNQPQHF. The CDR3 DNA is TGTGCCAGCAGCCCTGGGGAGGCGGGCAATCAGCCCCAGCATTTT.

This clonotype was observed many times. The V and J genes are TRBV5-6 and TRBJ1-1; D not certain. Trimming stripped 4 bases from V and 1 base from J, with 11 bases between. Germline lookup yields CDR1 SGHDT and CDR2 YYEEEE. This CDR3 has 14 amino acids. The CDR3 spells CASSLDDWNTEAFF. The CDR3 bases are TGTGCCAGCAGCCTTGACGACTGGAACACTGAAGCTTTCTTT. The variable domain in full, completed from reference TRBV5-6 and TRBJ1-1, reads DAGVTQSPTHLIKTRGQQVTLRCSPKSGHDTVSWYQQALGQGPQFIFQYYEEEERQRGNFPDRFSGHQFPNYSSELNVNALLLGDSALYLCASSLDDWNTEAFFGQGTRLTVV.

This clonotype was seen only a few times. The J gene is TRBJ1-6, the V gene TRBV9; D might be TRBD1 (5 bases). This CDR3 region has 16 residues. Germline CDR1 is SGDLS and CDR2 is YYNGEE. V was trimmed by 1 base and J by 7 bases, leaving 15 bases between them. CDR3 nucleotide sequence: TGTGCCAGCAGCGTATCGAAGGTACAGGACAATTCACCCCTCCACTTT. Protein product: CASSVSKVQDNSPLHF. The full variable domain, rest sourced from reference TRBV9 and TRBJ1-6, is DSGVTQTPKHLITATGQRVTLRCSPRSGDLSVYWYQQSLDQGLQFLIQYYNGEERAKGNILERFSAQQFPDLHSELNLSSLELGDSALYFCASSVSKVQDNSPLHFGNGTRLTVT.

The chain uses TRBV7-6 and TRBJ1-6; TRBD1 might be the D (6 bases). V was trimmed by 8 bases and J by 10 bases, leaving 15 bases between them. Germline V gene data show CDR1 as SGHVS and CDR2 as FNYEAQ. There are 13 residues in the CDR3. This CDR3 reads CASHGTSDSPLHF. The CDR3 DNA reads TGTGCCAGCCACGGGACATCGGACTCACCCCTCCACTTT. The whole variable domain, remainder taken from reference TRBV7-6 and TRBJ1-6, is GAGVSQSPRYKVTKRGQDVALRCDPISGHVSLYWYRQALGQGPEFLTYFNYEAQQDKSGLPNDRFSAERPEGSISTLTIQRTEQRDSAMYRCASHGTSDSPLHFGNGTRLTVT.

The sample holds many counts of this clonotype. This chain uses TRBV12-3 or TRBV12-4 with TRBJ2-2; 10 bases align to TRBD2. The length of the CDR3 is 20 residues. V lost 5 bases, J lost 2 bases, and 17 bases stayed unmatched. CDR3 region: CASSHNSGLAGAFNTGELFF. In nucleotides, the CDR3 is TGTGCCAGCAGTCATAATTCGGGCCTAGCGGGGGCCTTCAACACCGGGGAGCTGTTTTTT.

As concerns this clonotype: This may arise from a read error, as a much more abundant clone is one base away. The chain combines TRBV11-2 with TRBJ1-1; no definite D call. The CDR3 totals 15 residues. Germline V gene lookup returns CDR1 SGHAT and CDR2 FQNNGV. With 5 bases removed from V and 0 bases from J, the gap between germline ends came to 13 bases. CDR3 coding DNA: TGTGCCAGCAGCCCGCACAACGGGGTGAACACTGAAGCTTTCTTT. This gives the protein CASSPHNGVNTEAFF.

This clonotype was counted many times. J is TRBJ2-3 and V is TRBV7-2; D unclear. The CDR3 is 13 amino acids. V shed 1 base and J shed 5 bases, with 7 bases lying between them. Germline CDR1 SGHTA, CDR2 FQGNSA. The CDR3 protein is CASSLGVGDTQYF. CDR3 DNA: TGTGCCAGCAGCTTAGGGGTGGGAGATACGCAGTATTTT.

This clonotype was observed a few times. This sequence joins TRBV9 and TRBJ2-3; weak D call: TRBD2 (7 bases). Germline V gene lookup returns CDR1 SGDLS and CDR2 YYNGEE. This CDR3 is 15 amino acids long. V lost 2 bases and J lost 4, with 14 bases in between. CDR3 residues: CASSVSGGAADTQYF. CDR3 coding DNA: TGTGCCAGCAGCGTGTCGGGGGGCGCCGCAGATACGCAGTATTTT.